This T cell receptor beta chain was identified during a study of blood T cells in healthy people across ages. About the research overall: Template switching caught about one barcoded beta molecule for each two T cells.

CDR3 size: 14 residues. V lost 7 bases and J 7 bases, leaving 17 bases between the germline ends. The germline gives CDR1 SGHTA, CDR2 FQGNSA. PCR was performed a second time for 7 to 11 cycles using a sample-barcoded 5' primer and a J-beta primer mix. Per sample, CDR3-containing paired-end reads numbered at least 2.5 million. TCRdb called the 5' RACE reads again in MiXCR, with one record for every CDR3 protein. The table records around 1,900,000 distinct CDR3 sequences, roughly two fifths of them present only once. V and J are TRBV7-2 and TRBJ2-1; D possibly corresponds to TRBD1 (7 bases). The sequencing sample was made of blood. This TCR derives from a human donor in good health. The chain's CDR3 is CASNQKAGGNEQFF. Here the CDR3 DNA reads TGTGCCAGCAACCAAAAGGCAGGGGGGAATGAGCAGTTCTTC.